The rows below give T cell receptor beta chains drawn from one sample of a study of human CD8 memory T cell subsets. TCRdb processed the 5' RACE reads again and assigns one entry to each CDR3 protein, with no DNA. Its clone listing holds about 5,000 distinct CDR3 sequences. Sequencing input: CD8+ effector memory T cells (TEM) sorted from PBMCs. The receptors here all came from a human donor in good health. Each CDR3 is given with its conserved first and last residue. Some rows have no size entry. The others give once, few or many, or a class for an expanded clone.

V gene: TRBV4-3
clone size: NA
J gene: TRBJ1-2
CDR3 protein: CASSQGQGPSEGYTF

V gene: TRBV2
clone size: NA
J gene: TRBJ2-5
CDR3 protein: CASLTGQGAVVETQYF

V gene: TRBV28
clone size: NA
J gene: TRBJ1-3
CDR3 protein: CASSLDTLGAPGNTIYF

V gene: TRBV6-5
clone size: NA
J gene: TRBJ2-1
CDR3 protein: CASSYLAGKYNEQFF

V gene: TRBV21-1
clone size: medium-sized
J gene: TRBJ2-4
CDR3 protein: CASSKARPRVQYF

V gene: TRBV21-1
clone size: NA
J gene: TRBJ1-2
CDR3 protein: CASSKGGHGYGYTF

V gene: TRBV4-1
clone size: NA
J gene: TRBJ2-1
CDR3 protein: CASSQRGQGANNEQFF

V gene: TRBV6-5
clone size: NA
J gene: TRBJ2-2
CDR3 protein: CASSYDTNTGELFF

V gene: TRBV12-3/TRBV12-4
clone size: NA
J gene: TRBJ1-1
CDR3 protein: CASSSLPGVNTEAFF

V gene: TRBV7-8
clone size: NA
J gene: TRBJ2-2
CDR3 protein: CASSLGTEEELFF

V gene: TRBV20-1
clone size: NA
J gene: TRBJ2-1
CDR3 protein: CSAPTSGRDYNEQFF

V gene: TRBV5-4
clone size: medium-sized
J gene: TRBJ2-5
CDR3 protein: CASSSPLFSGGVETQYF